The clone carrying this TCR beta chain was seen a few times. Its target is not known. Germline lookup yields CDR1 SGHTA and CDR2 FQGNSA. There are 13 residues in the CDR3. Between the trimmed V and J ends, which lost 1 base and 8 bases, there was a span of 9 bases. The data belong to a study of cytomegalovirus exposure and HLA in healthy donors. Findings of the study overall: The majority of TCR sequences were rare, yet some public TCRs appeared in many donors. Earlier analysis found most TCR beta V segments productive about 87% or about 30% of the time. Among TCR beta chains, those listed as cytomegalovirus-associated numbered about 160. Donor immune exposure was known only as CMV serostatus.

PCR involved 60 Vbeta and 13 Jbeta primers. Produced via immunoSEQ multiplex PCR; TCRdb's table is partial and in-frame only. Of about 150,000 clones listed, 72% were seen once; the top ten hold around 4.2%. The chain is built from TRBV7-2 and TRBJ2-4; tentatively, D is TRBD2 (6 bases). The TCR comes from a man aged 45-65 years in good health and CMV-seropositive. Material: PBMCs. CDR3 protein: CASSLGGGDIQYF. The CDR3 region has the DNA TGTGCCAGCAGCTTAGGTGGAGGGGACATTCAGTACTTC.